Below are 26 T cell receptor beta chains sequenced from a single sample in a study of CXCR3-negative and CXCR3-positive naive CD8 T cells. Whole-study results and caveats: Greater hydrophobicity was found in TRB CDR3s of CXCR3-positive naive cells than of CXCR3-negative naive cells.

These receptors have no identified antigens. In preparing the TRB cDNA libraries, 5' RACE with UMI labels was used. Reanalyzing the 5' RACE reads, TCRdb keeps one entry per CDR3 protein, without DNA. In total, the table holds 130,000 to 150,000 distinct CDR3 sequences. The sequenced sample consisted of naive CXCR3+ CD8+ T cells from blood. Indicated subset: CD45RO-CCR7+CD27+CD95- naive CD8+ T cells expressing CXCR3 (TNR3+). These receptors came from a human donor in good health. Some clones in this sample may be carry-over from other donors' samples.

The genes are TRBV29-1 and TRBJ2-3; as DNA is missing, the TRBD1 call by TCRdb cannot be tested. CDR1 is SQVTM and CDR2 is ANQGSEA in the germline V gene. The CDR3 totals 15 residues. The CDR3 protein is CSVLDPLGHTDTQYF.

The chain joins TRBV28 to TRBJ2-5; TCRdb lists TRBD1, though no DNA is available to test this call. From germline, CDR1 is MDHEN and CDR2 SYDVKM. The CDR3 is 16 amino acids. CDR3 amino acids: CASSLIRYRGPETQYF.

This chain uses TRBV29-1 with TRBJ2-7; TCRdb selects TRBD1, and the lack of DNA leaves this call unchecked. There are 13 residues in the CDR3. Germline values: CDR1 SQVTM, CDR2 ANQGSEA. The CDR3 reads CSVGTGATYEQYF.

V usage is TRBV29-1 and J usage is TRBJ1-3; the TCRdb D gene call, TRBD1, has no DNA to confirm it. The length of the CDR3 is 12 residues. Per the germline V gene, CDR1 is SQVTM and CDR2 is ANQGSEA. This chain's CDR3 is CSGRTGRGTIYF.

The V and J genes are TRBV6-1 and TRBJ1-1. The CDR3 contains 15 residues. The germline CDR1 and CDR2 sequences are MNHNS and SASEGT. The CDR3 sequence: CASSPNAGVNTEAFF.

This chain joins TRBV20-1 and TRBJ1-1; TCRdb selects TRBD1, and the lack of DNA leaves this call unchecked. The CDR3 has 14 amino acids. The germline gives CDR1 DFQATT, CDR2 SNEGSKA (reference sequence). The CDR3 protein is CSARDYRGGTEAFF.

The chain is built from TRBV7-3 and TRBJ2-3; TCRdb selects TRBD2, and the lack of DNA leaves this call unchecked. The CDR3 has 16 amino acids. Looked up from germline, CDR1 is SGHTA and CDR2 is FQGTGA. The CDR3 spells CASSLSLDYSTDTQYF.

V gene TRBV7-9 combines with J gene TRBJ1-1; the TRBD1 assignment by TCRdb is unverifiable without DNA. The CDR3 is made up of 15 amino acids. Germline CDR1 is SEHNR and CDR2 is FQNEAQ (reference sequence). The CDR3 sequence is CASSQGQGWDTEAFF. The full variable domain, its missing parts supplied by reference TRBV7-9 and TRBJ1-1, is DTGVSQNPRHKITKRGQNVTFRCDPISEHNRLYWYRQTLGQGPEFLTYFQNEAQLEKSRLLSDRFSAERPKGSFSTLEIQRTEQGDSAMYLCASSQGQGWDTEAFFGQGTRLTVV.

The chain couples TRBV29-1 to TRBJ1-5; the D call from TCRdb, TRBD1, cannot be confirmed without DNA. There are 15 residues in the CDR3. The germline gives CDR1 SQVTM, CDR2 ANQGSEA. This CDR3 reads CSCLEGANGNQPQHF. Full variable domain (missing parts from reference TRBV29-1 and TRBJ1-5): SAVISQKPSRDICQRGTSLTIQCQVDSQVTMMFWYRQQPGQSLTLIATANQGSEATYESGFVIDKFPISRPNLTFSTLTVSNMSPEDSSIYLCSCLEGANGNQPQHFGDGTRLSIL.

The chain combines TRBV7-9 with TRBJ2-7; there is no DNA to check the TCRdb D call of TRBD1. The CDR3 spans 15 residues. The germline V gene encodes CDR1 SEHNR and CDR2 FQNEAQ (reference sequence). CDR3 sequence: CASSFQGSPRYEQYF.

V gene TRBV6-6 combines with J gene TRBJ2-5; TCRdb proposes TRBD2, but this gene call is untestable without DNA. The germline V gene encodes CDR1 MNHNY and CDR2 SVGAGI (reference sequence). The CDR3 sequence is 16 residues long. The CDR3 loop is CASSYSAGTTAETQYF.

The chain is built from TRBV7-2 and TRBJ2-4. Germline CDR1 reads SGHTA; CDR2 reads FQGNSA. This CDR3 contains 14 residues. The CDR3 here is CASSLVSGENIQYF.

This sequence joins TRBV28 and TRBJ2-1; TCRdb designates TRBD1, a call that cannot be tested without DNA. Per germline, CDR1 MDHEN and CDR2 SYDVKM. This CDR3 spans 15 amino acids. The CDR3 sequence: CASSFLGGGYNEQFF.

This chain connects TRBV10-1 to TRBJ1-1. Germline lookup yields CDR1 WNHNN and CDR2 SYGVQD (reference sequence). The CDR3 loop spans 14 amino acids. The CDR3: CASSESLLDTEAFF.

The chain links TRBV9 to TRBJ2-7. The CDR3 runs to 15 residues. The germline CDR1 and CDR2 sequences are SGDLS and YYNGEE. The CDR3 spells CASSVAVGSSYEQYF.

The genes are TRBV29-1 and TRBJ2-5; TCRdb's D call of TRBD1 is untestable without DNA. CDR3 length: 14 residues. Per the germline V gene, CDR1 is SQVTM and CDR2 is ANQGSEA. The chain's CDR3 is CSVDLPGVPETQYF.

This chain uses TRBV4-2 with TRBJ2-3; TCRdb picks TRBD2, but there is no DNA to check that call. Germline V gene data show CDR1 as LGHNA and CDR2 as YNFKEQ. The CDR3 sequence is 15 residues long. CDR3: CASSHGTSGTDTQYF.

The chain carries TRBV19 and TRBJ2-7; the D gene TCRdb calls, TRBD1, cannot be checked with no DNA. Germline CDR1 and CDR2: LNHDA and SQIVND (reference sequence). The CDR3 totals 14 residues. The CDR3 sequence: CASSIDAAGNEQYF.

The chain carries TRBV12-3 or TRBV12-4 and TRBJ2-1; TCRdb lists TRBD2, though no DNA is available to test this call. The CDR3 loop spans 15 amino acids. The CDR3 loop is CASSPTSGRINEQFF.

This rearrangement joins TRBV16 to TRBJ1-1; TCRdb outputs TRBD1, but without DNA this stays unchecked. The V gene's germline CDR1 is KGHSY and CDR2 FQNENV. This CDR3 is 14 amino acids long. The CDR3: CASSMGQGGTEAFF.

The chain links TRBV5-1 to TRBJ1-5; TCRdb's D call of TRBD1 is untestable without DNA. This CDR3 has 14 amino acids. CDR1 and CDR2 from the germline V gene are SGHRS and YFSETQ. CDR3 loop: CASSLEGSGQPQHF.

The chain uses TRBV27 and TRBJ2-7; the TRBD2 assignment by TCRdb is unverifiable without DNA. The CDR3 has 12 amino acids. From germline, CDR1 is MNHEY and CDR2 SMNVEV (reference sequence). The CDR3 here is CASSLPSGEQYF.

The genes are TRBV2 and TRBJ2-2. This CDR3 has 13 residues. Germline V gives CDR1 SNHLY, CDR2 FYNNEI. The CDR3 is CASSGPNTGELFF.

This chain connects TRBV7-7 to TRBJ2-7; the D call from TCRdb, TRBD1, cannot be confirmed without DNA. This CDR3 is 14 amino acids long. CDR1 is SSHAT, CDR2 FNYEAQ, per germline (reference sequence). CDR3 loop: CASSFDYPGYEQYF. The full variable domain, with the rest looked up from reference TRBV7-7 and TRBJ2-7, is GAGVSQSPRYKVTKRGQDVTLRCDPISSHATLYWYQQALGQGPEFLTYFNYEAQPDKSGLPSDRFSAERPEGSISTLTIQRTEQRDSAMYRCASSFDYPGYEQYFGPGTRLTVT.

The chain is built from TRBV7-6 and TRBJ2-2; the TCRdb D gene call, TRBD2, has no DNA to confirm it. Per germline, CDR1 SGHVS and CDR2 FNYEAQ. The CDR3 contains 15 residues. CDR3 sequence reads: CASSGRPMNTGELFF.

The gene calls are TRBV20-1 and TRBJ2-1; TCRdb's assignment of TRBD1 cannot be checked, as there is no DNA. Germline values: CDR1 DFQATT, CDR2 SNEGSKA (reference sequence). The CDR3 is 14 amino acids. CDR3 sequence reads: CSAPSSDSYNEQFF.